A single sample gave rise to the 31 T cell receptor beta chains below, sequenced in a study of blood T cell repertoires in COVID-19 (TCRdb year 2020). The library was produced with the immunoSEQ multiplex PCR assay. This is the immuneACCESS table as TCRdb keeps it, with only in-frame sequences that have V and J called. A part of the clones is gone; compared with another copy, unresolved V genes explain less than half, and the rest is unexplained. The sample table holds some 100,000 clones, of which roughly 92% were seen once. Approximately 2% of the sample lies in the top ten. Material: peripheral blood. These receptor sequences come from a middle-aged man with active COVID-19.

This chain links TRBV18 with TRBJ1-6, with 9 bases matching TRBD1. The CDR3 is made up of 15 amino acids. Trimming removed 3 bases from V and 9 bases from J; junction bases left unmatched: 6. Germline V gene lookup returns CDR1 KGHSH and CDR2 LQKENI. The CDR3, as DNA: TGTGCCAGCTCACCTCGGGGACAGGGCTCTTCACCCCTCCACTTT. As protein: CASSPRGQGSSPLHF.

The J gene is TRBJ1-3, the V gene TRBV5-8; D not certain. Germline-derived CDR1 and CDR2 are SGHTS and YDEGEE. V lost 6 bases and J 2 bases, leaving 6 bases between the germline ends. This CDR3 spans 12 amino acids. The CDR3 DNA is TGTGCCAGCACCCTAGCTGGAAACACCATATATTTT. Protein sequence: CASTLAGNTIYF.

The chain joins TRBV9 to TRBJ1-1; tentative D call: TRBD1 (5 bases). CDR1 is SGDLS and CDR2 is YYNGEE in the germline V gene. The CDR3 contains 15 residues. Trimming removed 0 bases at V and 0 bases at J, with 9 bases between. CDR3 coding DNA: TGTGCCAGCAGCGTAGCAGGAGGGGTGAACACTGAAGCTTTCTTT. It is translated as CASSVAGGVNTEAFF. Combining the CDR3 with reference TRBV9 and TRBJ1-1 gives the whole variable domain DSGVTQTPKHLITATGQRVTLRCSPRSGDLSVYWYQQSLDQGLQFLIQYYNGEERAKGNILERFSAQQFPDLHSELNLSSLELGDSALYFCASSVAGGVNTEAFFGQGTRLTVV.

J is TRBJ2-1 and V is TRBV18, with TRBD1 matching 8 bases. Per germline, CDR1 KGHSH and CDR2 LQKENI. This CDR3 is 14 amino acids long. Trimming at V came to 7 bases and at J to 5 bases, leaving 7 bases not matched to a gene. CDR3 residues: CASCTDRGNNEQFF. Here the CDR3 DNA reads TGTGCCAGCTGCACAGACAGGGGAAACAATGAGCAGTTCTTC.

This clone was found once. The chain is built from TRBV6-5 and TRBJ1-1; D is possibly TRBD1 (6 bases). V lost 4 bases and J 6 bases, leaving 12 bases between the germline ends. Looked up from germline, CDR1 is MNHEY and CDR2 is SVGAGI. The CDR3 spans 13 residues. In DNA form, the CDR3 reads TGTGCCAGCAGTTTCCCACAGGGCGCTGAAGCTTTCTTT. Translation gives CASSFPQGAEAFF.

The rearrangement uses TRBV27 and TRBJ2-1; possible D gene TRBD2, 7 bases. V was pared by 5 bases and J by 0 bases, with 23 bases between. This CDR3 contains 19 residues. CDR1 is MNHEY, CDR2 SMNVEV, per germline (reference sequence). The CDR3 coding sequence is TGTGCCAGCAGTGCCCTAAGGGGGGCGGGAGTGTCCTCCTACAATGAGCAGTTCTTC. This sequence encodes CASSALRGAGVSSYNEQFF.

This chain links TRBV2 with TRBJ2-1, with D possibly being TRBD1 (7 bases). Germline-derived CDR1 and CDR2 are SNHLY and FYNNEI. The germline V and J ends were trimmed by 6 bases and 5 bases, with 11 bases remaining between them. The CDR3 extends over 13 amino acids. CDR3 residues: CASRRDSHNEQFF. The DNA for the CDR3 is TGTGCCAGCAGGCGGGACAGCCACAATGAGCAGTTCTTC.

The CDR3 reads CASSPSLAGWYNEQFF. The CDR3, as DNA: TGTGCCAGCAGCCCCTCGCTAGCGGGATGGTACAATGAGCAGTTCTTC. The chain couples TRBV4-2 to TRBJ2-1, with 9 bases identical to TRBD2. Germline CDR1 reads LGHNA; CDR2 reads YNFKEQ. This CDR3 spans 16 amino acids. V shed 4 bases and J 4 bases; nucleotides not matched to a gene: 8.

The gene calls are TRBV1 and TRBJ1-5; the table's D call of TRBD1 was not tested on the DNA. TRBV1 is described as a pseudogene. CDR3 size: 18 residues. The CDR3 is CTSSLRRGPTYGNQPQHF. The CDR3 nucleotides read TGCACCAGCAGCCTGCGCAGGGGCCCTACCTATGGCAATCAGCCCCAGCATTTT.

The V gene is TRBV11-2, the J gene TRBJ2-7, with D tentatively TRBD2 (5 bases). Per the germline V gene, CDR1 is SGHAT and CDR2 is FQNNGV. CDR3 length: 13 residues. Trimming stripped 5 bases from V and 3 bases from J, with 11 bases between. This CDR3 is CASSPGNFYEQYV. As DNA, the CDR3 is TGTGCCAGCAGCCCCGGGAATTTCTACGAGCAGTACGTC.

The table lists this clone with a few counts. In DNA, the CDR3 is TGTGCCAGCAGCTTTATTAGCCGGGAGAACAGCTACACCTTC. Its protein is CASSFISRENSYTF. This chain links TRBV7-9 with TRBJ1-2; no reliable D call. Trimming cost V 3 bases and J 9 bases, with 17 bases left between them. Per germline, CDR1 SEHNR and CDR2 FQNEAQ (reference sequence). The CDR3 loop spans 14 amino acids.

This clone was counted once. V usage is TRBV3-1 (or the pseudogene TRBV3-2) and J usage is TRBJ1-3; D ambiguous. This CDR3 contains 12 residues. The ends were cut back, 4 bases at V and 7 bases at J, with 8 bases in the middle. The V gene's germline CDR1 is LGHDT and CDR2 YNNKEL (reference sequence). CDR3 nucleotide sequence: TGTGCCAGCAGCCTAATAGCGAACACCATATATTTT. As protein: CASSLIANTIYF.

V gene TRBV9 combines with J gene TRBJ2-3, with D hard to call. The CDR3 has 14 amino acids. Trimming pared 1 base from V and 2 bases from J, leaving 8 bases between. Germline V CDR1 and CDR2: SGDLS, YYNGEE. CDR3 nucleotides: TGTGCCAGCAGCGTAATGAGCGACACAGATACGCAGTATTTT. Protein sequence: CASSVMSDTDTQYF.

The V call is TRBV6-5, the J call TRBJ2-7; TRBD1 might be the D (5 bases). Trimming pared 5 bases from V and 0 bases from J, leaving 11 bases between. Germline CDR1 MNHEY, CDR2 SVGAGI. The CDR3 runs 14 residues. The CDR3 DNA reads TGTGCCAGCAGTAGGACAACCGCCTCCTACGAGCAGTACGTC. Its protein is CASSRTTASYEQYV.

CDR3 sequence (DNA): TGTGCCAGCTCAGACAGGGACTTCACAGATACGCAGTATTTT. Amino acid sequence: CASSDRDFTDTQYF. This rearrangement joins TRBV18 to TRBJ2-3; a possible D gene is TRBD1 (7 bases). The length of the CDR3 is 14 residues. Trimming removed 5 bases at V and 2 bases at J, with 11 bases between. CDR1 KGHSH and CDR2 LQKENI come from the germline V gene.

In DNA form, the CDR3 reads TGCGCCAGCAGCCCCGGAGGGGCGGGGGGAAATGAGCAGTTCTTC. Translation: CASSPGGAGGNEQFF. This rearrangement joins TRBV5-1 to TRBJ2-1; 8 bases are a match to TRBD2. In germline, CDR1 is SGHRS, CDR2 YFSETQ. The CDR3 is 15 residues long. J gave up 7 bases and V 4 bases, and 10 bases lay outside the gene matches.

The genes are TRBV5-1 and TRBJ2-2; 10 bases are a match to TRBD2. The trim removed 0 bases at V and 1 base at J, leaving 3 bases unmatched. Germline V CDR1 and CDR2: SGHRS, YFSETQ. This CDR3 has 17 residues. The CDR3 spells CASSLASSGRNTGELFF. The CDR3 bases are TGCGCCAGCAGCTTGGCGTCTAGCGGGAGGAACACCGGGGAGCTGTTTTTT. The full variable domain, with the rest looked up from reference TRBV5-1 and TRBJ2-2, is KAGVTQTPRYLIKTRGQQVTLSCSPISGHRSVSWYQQTPGQGLQFLFEYFSETQRNKGNFPGRFSGRQFSNSRSEMNVSTLELGDSALYLCASSLASSGRNTGELFFGEGSRLTVL.

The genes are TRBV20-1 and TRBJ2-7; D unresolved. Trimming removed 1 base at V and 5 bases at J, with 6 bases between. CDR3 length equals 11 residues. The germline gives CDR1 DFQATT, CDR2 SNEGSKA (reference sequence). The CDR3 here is CSARVGNEQYV. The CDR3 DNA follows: TGCAGTGCTAGAGTGGGCAACGAGCAGTACGTC.

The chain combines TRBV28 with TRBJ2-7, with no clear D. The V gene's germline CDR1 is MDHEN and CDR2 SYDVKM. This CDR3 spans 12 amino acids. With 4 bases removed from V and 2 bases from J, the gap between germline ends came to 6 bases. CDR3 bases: TGTGCCAGCAGTTCCGTCCCCTACGAGCAGTACGTC. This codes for CASSSVPYEQYV.

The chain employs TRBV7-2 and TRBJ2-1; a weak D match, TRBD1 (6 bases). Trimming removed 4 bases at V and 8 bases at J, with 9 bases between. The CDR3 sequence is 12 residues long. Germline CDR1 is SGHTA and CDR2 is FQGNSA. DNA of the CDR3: TGTGCCAGCAGCTCACAGGGCTATGAGCAGTTCTTC. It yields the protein CASSSQGYEQFF.

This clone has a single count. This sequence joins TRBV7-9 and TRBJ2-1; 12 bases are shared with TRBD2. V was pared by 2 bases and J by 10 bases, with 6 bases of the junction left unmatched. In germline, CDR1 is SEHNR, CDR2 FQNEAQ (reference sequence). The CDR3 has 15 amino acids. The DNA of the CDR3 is TGTGCCAGCAGCTTAACCCTAGCGGGAGGGGAGGAGCAGTTCTTC. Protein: CASSLTLAGGEEQFF.

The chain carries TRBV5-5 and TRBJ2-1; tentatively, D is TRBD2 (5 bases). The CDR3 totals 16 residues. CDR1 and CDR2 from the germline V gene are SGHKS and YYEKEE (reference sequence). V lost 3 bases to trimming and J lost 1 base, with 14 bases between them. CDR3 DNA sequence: TGTGCCAGCAGCTCCGGACTGAGCATATCCTACAATGAGCAGTTCTTC. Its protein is CASSSGLSISYNEQFF. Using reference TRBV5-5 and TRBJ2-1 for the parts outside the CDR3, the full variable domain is DAGVTQSPTHLIKTRGQQVTLRCSPISGHKSVSWYQQVLGQGPQFIFQYYEKEERGRGNFPDRFSARQFPNYSSELNVNALLLGDSALYLCASSSGLSISYNEQFFGPGTRLTVL.

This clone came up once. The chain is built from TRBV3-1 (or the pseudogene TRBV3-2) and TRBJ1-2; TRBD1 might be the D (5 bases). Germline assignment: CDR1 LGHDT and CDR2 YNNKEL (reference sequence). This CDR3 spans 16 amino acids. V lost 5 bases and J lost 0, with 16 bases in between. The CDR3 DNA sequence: TGTGCCAGCAGCTTTTCCGGACACGCATCTAACTATGGCTACACCTTC. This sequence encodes CASSFSGHASNYGYTF.

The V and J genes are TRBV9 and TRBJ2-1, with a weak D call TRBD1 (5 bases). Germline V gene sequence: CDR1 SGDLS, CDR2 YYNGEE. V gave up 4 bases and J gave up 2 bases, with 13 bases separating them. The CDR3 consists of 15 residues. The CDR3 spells CASSTIQGPYNEQFF. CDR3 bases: TGTGCCAGCAGCACTATTCAGGGCCCCTACAATGAGCAGTTCTTC.

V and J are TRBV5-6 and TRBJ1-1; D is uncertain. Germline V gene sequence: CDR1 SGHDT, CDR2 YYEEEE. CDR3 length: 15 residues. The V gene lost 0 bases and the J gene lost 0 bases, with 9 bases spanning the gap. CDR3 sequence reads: CASSLVGFMNTEAFF. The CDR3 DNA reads TGTGCCAGCAGCTTGGTCGGGTTCATGAACACTGAAGCTTTCTTT.

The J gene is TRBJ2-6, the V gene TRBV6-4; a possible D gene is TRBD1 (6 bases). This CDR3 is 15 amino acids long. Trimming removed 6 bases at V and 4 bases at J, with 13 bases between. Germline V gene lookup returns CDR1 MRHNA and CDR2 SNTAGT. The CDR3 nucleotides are TGTGCCAGCAGCCCAGTGGGGGCCGGGGCCAACGTCCTGACTTTC. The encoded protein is CASSPVGAGANVLTF.

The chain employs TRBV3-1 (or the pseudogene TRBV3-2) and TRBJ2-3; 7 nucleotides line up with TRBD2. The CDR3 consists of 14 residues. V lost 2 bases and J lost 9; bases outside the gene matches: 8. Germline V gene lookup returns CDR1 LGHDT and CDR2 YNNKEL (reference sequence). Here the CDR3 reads CASSQSGLPLTQYF. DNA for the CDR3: TGTGCCAGCAGCCAATCGGGACTACCGTTGACGCAGTATTTT.

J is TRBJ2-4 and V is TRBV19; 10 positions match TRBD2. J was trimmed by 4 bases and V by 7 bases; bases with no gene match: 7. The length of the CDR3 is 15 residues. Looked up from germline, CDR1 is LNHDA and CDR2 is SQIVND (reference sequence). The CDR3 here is CASISRLAGKNIQYF. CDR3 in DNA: TGTGCCAGTATCTCGAGACTAGCGGGTAAAAACATTCAGTACTTC.

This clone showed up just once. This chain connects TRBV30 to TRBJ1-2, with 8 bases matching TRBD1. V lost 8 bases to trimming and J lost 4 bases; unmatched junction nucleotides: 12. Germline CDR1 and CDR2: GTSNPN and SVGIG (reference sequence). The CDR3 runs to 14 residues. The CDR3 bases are TGTGCCCGAAAAGCCGGGACAGGCCCCTATGGCTACACCTTC. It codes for CARKAGTGPYGYTF.

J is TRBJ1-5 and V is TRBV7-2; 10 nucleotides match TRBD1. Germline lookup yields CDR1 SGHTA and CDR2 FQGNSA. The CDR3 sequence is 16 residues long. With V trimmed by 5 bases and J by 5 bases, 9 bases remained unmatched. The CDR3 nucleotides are TGTGCCAGCAGCCCCTGGACAGGGGGAGTCGATCAGCCCCAGCATTTT. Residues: CASSPWTGGVDQPQHF. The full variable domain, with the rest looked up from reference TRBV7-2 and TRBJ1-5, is GAGVSQSPSNKVTEKGKDVELRCDPISGHTALYWYRQSLGQGLEFLIYFQGNSAPDKSGLPSDRFSAERTGGSVSTLTIQRTQQEDSAVYLCASSPWTGGVDQPQHFGDGTRLSIL.

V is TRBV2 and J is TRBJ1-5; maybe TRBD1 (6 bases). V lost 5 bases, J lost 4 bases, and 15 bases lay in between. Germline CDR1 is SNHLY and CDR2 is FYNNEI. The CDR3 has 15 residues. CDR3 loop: CASSTGTLVNQPQHF. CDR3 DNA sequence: TGTGCCAGCAGTACCGGGACATTAGTAAATCAGCCCCAGCATTTT.